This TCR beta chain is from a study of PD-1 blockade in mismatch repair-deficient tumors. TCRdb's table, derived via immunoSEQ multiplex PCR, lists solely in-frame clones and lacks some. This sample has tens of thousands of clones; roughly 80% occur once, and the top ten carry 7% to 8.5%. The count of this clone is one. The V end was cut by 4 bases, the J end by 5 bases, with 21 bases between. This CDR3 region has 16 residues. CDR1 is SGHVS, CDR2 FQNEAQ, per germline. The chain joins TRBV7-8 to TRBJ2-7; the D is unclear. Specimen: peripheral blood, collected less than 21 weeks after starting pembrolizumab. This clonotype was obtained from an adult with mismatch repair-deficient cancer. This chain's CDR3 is CASSSDGVYQRHEQYF. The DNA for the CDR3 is TGTGCCAGCAGCTCCGACGGAGTGTACCAACGTCACGAGCAGTACTTC.